Listed here are 32 T cell receptor beta chains from one sample, sequenced in a study of T cells in Graves' hyperthyroidism and ophthalmopathy. Amplification yielded TCR beta CDR3 regions, with RNA transcripts as the source. Primed by the HTBI set, a first-round RT-PCR was run on the TCR CDR3. MiXCR, applied by TCRdb to the multiplex PCR reads, yields one record per CDR3 protein. The sample lists about 350,000 distinct CDR3 sequences; nearly 15% were seen once. Material for sequencing was blood. The receptors here all came from a woman aged 55-69 years with Graves' ophthalmopathy.

This clonotype was observed a few times. This chain uses TRBV2 with TRBJ2-7; TRBD1 matches at 7 bases. The germline V gene encodes CDR1 SNHLY and CDR2 FYNNEI. V was clipped by 3 bases and J by 4 bases; unmatched bases: 9. The CDR3 runs 15 residues. CDR3 residues: CASSDVPDRTYEQYF. CDR3 in DNA: TGTGCCAGCAGTGACGTCCCGGACAGGACATACGAGCAGTACTTC. The entire variable domain, with the rest obtained from reference TRBV2 and TRBJ2-7, is as follows: EPEVTQTPSHQVTQMGQEVILRCVPISNHLYFYWYRQILGQKVEFLVSFYNNEISEKSEIFDDQFSVERPDGSNFTLKIRSTKLEDSAMYFCASSDVPDRTYEQYFGPGTRLTVT.

This clonotype was counted a few times. The rearrangement uses TRBV4-1 and TRBJ2-1; D may be TRBD1 (7 bases). The length of the CDR3 is 19 residues. Germline-derived CDR1 and CDR2 are MGHRA and YSYEKL. V lost 1 base to trimming and J lost 0 bases, with 19 bases between them. The CDR3: CASSQARQGGLRSYNEQFF. The CDR3 coding sequence is TGCGCCAGCAGCCAAGCTCGGCAGGGGGGACTTCGCTCCTACAATGAGCAGTTCTTC.

On this clonotype itself: A much larger clone differs from this one at a single base, so this may be a read error. The V call is TRBV24-1, the J call TRBJ2-2; 10 positions agree with TRBD1. Germline assignment: CDR1 KGHDR and CDR2 SFDVKD. The CDR3 covers 17 residues. The CDR3 DNA reads as TGTGCCACCAGTGATACGGGACAGGGGCCTAACACCGGGGAGCTGTCTTTT. Protein product: CATSDTGQGPNTGELSF.

The CDR3 coding sequence is TGCAGTGCTCCCCAACAGGGGGCGGTTATGTACGAGCAGTACTTC. Residues: CSAPQQGAVMYEQYF. The chain employs TRBV20-1 and TRBJ2-7; 9 positions agree with TRBD1. CDR3 length: 15 amino acids. The V and J ends lost 5 bases and 4 bases, in that order; junction bases with no gene match: 12. The V gene's germline CDR1 is DFQATT and CDR2 SNEGSKA (reference sequence).

This clonotype has ten or more counts. The chain combines TRBV20-1 with TRBJ2-5, with unresolved D. Germline CDR1 is DFQATT and CDR2 is SNEGSKA (reference sequence). V shed 2 bases and J shed 4 bases, with 11 bases lying between them. This CDR3 is built from 13 residues. As DNA, the CDR3 is TGCAGTGCTAGATGGCCAGGCCGAGAGACCCAGTACTTC. Translated, it gives CSARWPGRETQYF.

There are many counts of this clonotype. V is TRBV13 and J is TRBJ2-1; the D gene is possibly TRBD2 (5 bases). Germline V gene sequence: CDR1 PRHDT, CDR2 FYEKMQ (reference sequence). The CDR3 totals 18 residues. The germline V and J ends were trimmed by 1 base and 8 bases, with 24 bases remaining between them. Here the CDR3 DNA reads TGTGCCAGCAGCTTAGTGGGAACCCTGGCGAGGGAAGGCGATGAGCAGTTCTTC. Its protein is CASSLVGTLAREGDEQFF.

This clonotype came up many times. The gene calls are TRBV20-1 and TRBJ2-5; 8 bases fit TRBD1. There are 16 residues in the CDR3. Per the germline V gene, CDR1 is DFQATT and CDR2 is SNEGSKA (reference sequence). The V and J ends lost 0 bases and 2 bases, in that order; junction bases with no gene match: 8. CDR3 sequence: CSAREGQAGLQETQYF. The CDR3 DNA follows: TGCAGTGCTAGAGAGGGACAGGCCGGACTTCAAGAGACCCAGTACTTC.

This clonotype showed up just a few times. The CDR3 reads CASSSPGGLNIQYF. For the CDR3, the DNA is TGTGCCAGCAGCTCCCCGGGAGGGCTGAACATTCAGTACTTC. The chain employs TRBV28 and TRBJ2-4; 8 bases align to TRBD2. The V gene end was trimmed by 6 bases and the J gene end by 7 bases; junction bases not matched to a gene: 8. This CDR3 comprises 14 residues. CDR1 MDHEN and CDR2 SYDVKM come from the germline V gene.

This clonotype was found many times. V is TRBV7-2 and J is TRBJ1-1; unclear D gene. Germline CDR1 is SGHTA and CDR2 is FQGNSA. Between the trimmed V and J ends, which lost 1 base and 2 bases, there was a span of 8 bases. The CDR3 has 14 residues. CDR3 loop: CASSLEIPNTEAFF. The CDR3, as DNA: TGTGCCAGCAGCTTAGAAATCCCTAACACTGAAGCTTTCTTT.

This clonotype has at least ten counts. V and J are TRBV3-1 and TRBJ1-6; D unresolved. The CDR3 runs to 18 residues. Germline CDR1 LGHDT, CDR2 YNNKEL (reference sequence). Trimming stripped 8 bases from V and 1 base from J, with 21 bases between. DNA for the CDR3: TGTGCCAGCGCCACGGCGGCTCCCGGGATGTCCTATAATTCACCCCTCCACTTT. Protein product: CASATAAPGMSYNSPLHF.

This chain uses TRBV13 with TRBJ2-7; 11 nucleotides agree with TRBD2. J lost 3 bases, V lost 5 bases, and 9 bases had no gene match. The CDR3 length is 16 residues. Germline assignment: CDR1 PRHDT and CDR2 FYEKMQ (reference sequence). The CDR3 bases are TGTGCCAGCAGCGAGAGACCGGGACTAGCGGACTACGAGCAGTACTTC. It yields the protein CASSERPGLADYEQYF.

The chain employs TRBV4-1 and TRBJ2-7; 10 nucleotides line up with TRBD2. The CDR3 is made up of 20 amino acids. Germline loops: CDR1 MGHRA, CDR2 YSYEKL. The junction had 22 bases not matched to a gene; V was cut back by 4 bases and J by 4 bases. As DNA, the CDR3 is TGCGCCAGCAGCCCAGAGACAGGGCTAGCGGGAGAAAAGAGATTTTACGAGCAGTACTTC. It yields the protein CASSPETGLAGEKRFYEQYF.

This clonotype was counted only a few times. The V and J genes are TRBV19 and TRBJ2-2; TRBD1 or TRBD2 may be the D gene (5 bases each). There are 14 residues in the CDR3. Deletions cut 6 bases from V and 6 bases from J, with 14 bases between. The germline V gene has CDR1 LNHDA and CDR2 SQIVND (reference sequence). The CDR3: CASSFGTPSGELFF. DNA for the CDR3: TGTGCCAGTAGCTTCGGGACGCCATCCGGGGAGCTGTTTTTT. The variable domain in full, with the rest retrieved from reference TRBV19 and TRBJ2-2, is DGGITQSPKYLFRKEGQNVTLSCEQNLNHDAMYWYRQDPGQGLRLIYYSQIVNDFQKGDIAEGYSVSREKKESFPLTVTSAQKNPTAFYLCASSFGTPSGELFFGEGSRLTVL.

The chain carries TRBV11-2 and TRBJ2-7; 10 bases align to TRBD2. V shed 1 base and J 4 bases; nucleotides not matched to a gene: 10. The length of the CDR3 is 17 residues. Germline CDR1 is SGHAT and CDR2 is FQNNGV. CDR3 bases: TGTGCCAGCAGCTTAGGGACTCAGCTAGCGGGAGTGTACGAGCAGTACTTC. This translates into CASSLGTQLAGVYEQYF.

This clonotype was seen many times. This sequence joins TRBV4-1 and TRBJ2-5, with D perhaps matching TRBD2 (6 bases). This CDR3 is 15 amino acids long. CDR1 MGHRA and CDR2 YSYEKL come from the germline V gene. V lost 1 base, J lost 5 bases, and 14 bases lay in between. CDR3 sequence: CASSQADMEGETQYF. Written as DNA, the CDR3 is TGCGCCAGCAGCCAAGCTGACATGGAGGGGGAGACCCAGTACTTC.

V and J are TRBV12-3 or TRBV12-4 and TRBJ2-3, with 10 bases matching TRBD2. The CDR3 covers 18 residues. Trimming took 3 bases from V and 0 from J; bases not matched to a gene: 9. CDR3 DNA: TGTGCCAGCAGTTTCAGGGGGCGACTAGCGGGTAGCACAGATACGCAGTATTTT. Encoded protein: CASSFRGRLAGSTDTQYF.

This clonotype has only a few counts. The chain couples TRBV27 to TRBJ2-6; D not resolved. V lost 6 bases and J 3 bases, leaving 15 bases between the germline ends. Germline V lookup: CDR1 MNHEY, CDR2 SMNVEV (reference sequence). This CDR3 spans 16 amino acids. The CDR3 DNA is TGTGCCAGCAGCCCGAAAGCTCAATTTGGGGCCAACGTCCTGACTTTC. It translates to CASSPKAQFGANVLTF.

V gene TRBV28 combines with J gene TRBJ2-7; D possibly matches TRBD1 or TRBD2 (5 bases each). Germline lookup yields CDR1 MDHEN and CDR2 SYDVKM. V was shortened by 1 base and J by 6 bases, with 10 bases between the two germline ends. CDR3 size: 13 residues. CDR3 region: CASSLLGPGEQYF. The CDR3 DNA follows: TGTGCCAGCAGTTTATTGGGACCGGGCGAGCAGTACTTC.

This clonotype was counted only a few times. The CDR3 region is CASSEGTGSRDTGELFF. The CDR3 DNA reads TGTGCCAGCAGTGAAGGAACAGGGAGTAGGGACACCGGGGAGCTGTTTTTT. This chain joins TRBV6-1 and TRBJ2-2; D is possibly TRBD1 (6 bases). Trimming left V 1 base short and J 3 bases short, with 15 bases between. The CDR3 extends over 17 amino acids. Per germline, CDR1 MNHNS and CDR2 SASEGT.

This clonotype showed up just a few times. The rearrangement links TRBV28 to TRBJ2-2; 16 nucleotides line up with TRBD2. Per germline, CDR1 MDHEN and CDR2 SYDVKM. The CDR3 contains 16 residues. Trimming took 6 bases from V and 3 from J; bases not matched to a gene: 1. The CDR3 nucleotides are TGTGCCAGCAGGGGACTAGCGGGAGGGTACACCGGGGAGCTGTTTTTT. Its protein product is CASRGLAGGYTGELFF.

This clonotype was detected many times. This chain uses TRBV2 with TRBJ2-7, with a tentative D call TRBD2 (6 bases). Trimming took 6 bases from V and 1 from J, leaving 16 bases between them. The CDR3 runs 15 residues. The germline V gene encodes CDR1 SNHLY and CDR2 FYNNEI. The CDR3 bases are TGTGCCAGCAGCCCCATCCCCGGGGGATCCTACGAGCAGTACTTC. It yields the protein CASSPIPGGSYEQYF.

This clonotype was detected many times. The genes are TRBV20-1 and TRBJ2-7; TRBD2 agrees at 7 bases. This CDR3 has 14 residues. V dropped 0 bases and J dropped 6; count of bases not matched to a gene: 8. Per germline, CDR1 DFQATT and CDR2 SNEGSKA (reference sequence). The CDR3 loop reads CSARDLRGEVEQYF. DNA for the CDR3: TGCAGTGCTAGAGATCTTCGGGGGGAGGTCGAGCAGTACTTC.

Concerning this clonotype: This may be a read error, as it is one base from a much larger clone. The rearrangement links TRBV19 to TRBJ2-1; D unresolved. This CDR3 comprises 15 residues. Germline assignment: CDR1 LNHDA and CDR2 SQIVND (reference sequence). The CDR3: CASSAIVSSYNERFF. CDR3 nucleotide sequence: TGTGCCAGTAGTGCGATCGTCAGCTCCTACAATGAGCGGTTCTTC.

The chain couples TRBV5-1 to TRBJ2-2, with D possibly being TRBD2 (5 bases). Per germline, CDR1 SGHRS and CDR2 YFSETQ. Trimming shortened V by 0 bases and J by 7 bases, and 10 bases separated the two germline ends. The CDR3 length is 14 residues. CDR3 in amino acids: CASSLALGVGELFF. In DNA form, the CDR3 reads TGCGCCAGCAGCTTGGCGCTGGGAGTCGGGGAGCTGTTTTTT.

The rearrangement uses TRBV5-1 and TRBJ2-2, with no clear D. Per the germline V gene, CDR1 is SGHRS and CDR2 is YFSETQ. The CDR3 sequence is 15 residues long. The germline V and J ends were trimmed by 1 base and 0 bases, with 7 bases remaining between them. CDR3 bases: TGCGCCAGCAGCTTGTTCGGAGCGAACACCGGGGAGCTGTTTTTT. Its protein product is CASSLFGANTGELFF.

This clonotype was counted ten times or more. The chain couples TRBV6-1 to TRBJ1-3, with a possible D match to TRBD1 (5 bases). Trimming left V 8 bases short and J 7 bases short, with 15 bases between. The CDR3 runs to 13 residues. The V gene's germline CDR1 is MNHNS and CDR2 SASEGT. DNA of the CDR3: TGTGCCAGCGGGACCTCACGGGGGAACACCATATATTTT. Its protein product is CASGTSRGNTIYF.

There are many counts of this clonotype. The chain combines TRBV20-1 with TRBJ2-2; tentative D call: TRBD1 (6 bases). CDR1 and CDR2 from the germline V gene are DFQATT and SNEGSKA (reference sequence). The CDR3 is 15 amino acids. V shed 3 bases and J shed 4 bases, with 15 bases lying between them. CDR3: CSASEQGIGTGELFF. The CDR3 coding sequence is TGCAGTGCTAGCGAACAGGGAATAGGCACCGGGGAGCTGTTTTTT.

This clonotype was detected a few times. A much larger clone lies a single base off, so this may be a read error. The chain combines TRBV30 with TRBJ2-1; D may be TRBD2 (5 bases). This CDR3 is 12 amino acids long. Germline assignment: CDR1 GTSNPN and CDR2 SVGIG (reference sequence). The CDR3 nucleotides are TGTACCTGGAGCGAACGGGGTTTTGAGCAGTTCTTC. This translates into CTWSERGFEQFF.

As to this clonotype: A read error may be the cause here, since a much bigger clone is one base away. The chain has TRBV20-1 and TRBJ2-3, with 13 positions matching TRBD2. The CDR3 length is 14 residues. The trim removed 5 bases at V and 1 base at J, leaving 0 bases unmatched. Germline V gene data show CDR1 as DFQATT and CDR2 as SNEGSKA (reference sequence). CDR3 amino acids: CSAGTSGGTDTQYF. The CDR3 region has the DNA TGCAGTGCTGGGACTAGCGGGGGCACAGATACGCAGTATTTT.

This clonotype was seen a handful of times. The chain employs TRBV19 and TRBJ1-6; D is unresolved. Trimming pared 6 bases from V and 6 bases from J, leaving 9 bases between. The CDR3 loop spans 13 amino acids. The germline V gene has CDR1 LNHDA and CDR2 SQIVND (reference sequence). The CDR3 DNA reads TGTGCCAGTAGCACAGACCCTAATTCACCCCTCCACTTT. It is translated as CASSTDPNSPLHF.

The rearrangement joins TRBV4-2 to TRBJ1-2; D perhaps matches TRBD1 (5 bases). V was pared by 6 bases and J by 2 bases, with 10 bases between. Germline CDR1 is LGHNA and CDR2 is YNFKEQ. CDR3 length: 13 amino acids. CDR3 nucleotide sequence: TGTGCCAGCAGGAACCGGGACAACTATGGCTACACCTTC. Amino acids: CASRNRDNYGYTF.

The chain recombines TRBV27 with TRBJ2-5; 7 bases are a match to TRBD1. Germline CDR1 MNHEY, CDR2 SMNVEV (reference sequence). J gave up 5 bases and V 3 bases, and 9 bases lay outside the gene matches. The CDR3 sequence is 15 residues long. Here the CDR3 reads CASSLSQGNGETQYF. The DNA of the CDR3 is TGTGCCAGCAGTTTGTCACAGGGGAATGGGGAGACCCAGTACTTC.